The rows below give T cell receptor beta chains drawn from one sample of a study of T-cell reconstitution after alpha-beta-depleted transplantation in children. One entry per CDR3 protein, called by TCRdb with MiXCR from the PCR reads. Of 240,000 or so distinct CDR3 sequences in the sample, 9.5% to 15% are singletons; the top ten hold over 2%. The sequences come from PBMCs from the stem cell graft donor, collected from the stem cell graft. Every receptor here comes from a human donor who donated a stem cell graft to a child with acute lymphoblastic leukemia. Both conserved end residues are part of each CDR3. The order of the fields is V gene, D gene, clone size, J gene, CDR3 protein, CDR3 DNA. The D gene is left open where the match is weak. Not all rows give a size; the values are once, few, many and, for expanded clones, a class.

TRBV5-1,TRBD1,many,TRBJ2-1,CASSRWDSASNEQFF,TGCGCCAGCAGTCGCTGGGACAGTGCCAGCAATGAGCAGTTCTTC
TRBV5-1,TRBD1,many,TRBJ2-3,CASSSWTGTTDTQYF,TGCGCCAGCAGCTCCTGGACAGGGACCACAGATACGCAGTATTTT
TRBV7-9,.,.,TRBJ2-7,CASSIGRSAGESYEQYF,TGTGCCAGCAGCATAGGGCGGTCAGCGGGTGAATCCTACGAGCAGTACTTC
TRBV12-3/TRBV12-4,TRBD1,many,TRBJ1-2,CASSSRQGARGYTF,TGTGCCAGCAGTTCACGACAGGGGGCTCGGGGCTACACCTTC
TRBV21-1,.,many,TRBJ2-2,CASSSQLNTGELFF,TGTGCCAGCAGCTCCCAACTTAACACCGGGGAGCTGTTTTTT
TRBV11-2,.,.,TRBJ2-6,CASSSGTEVFSWANVLTF,TGTGCCAGCAGCTCCGGGACGGAGGTATTCTCTTGGGCCAACGTCCTGACTTTC
TRBV20-1,.,many,TRBJ2-2,CSARDARDANTGELFF,TGCAGTGCTAGAGATGCGAGGGATGCGAACACCGGGGAGCTGTTTTTT
TRBV6-1,.,.,TRBJ1-5,CASSEGTGTLIPLGNQPQHF,TGTGCCAGCAGTGAGGGGACCGGGACGCTAATTCCCCTGGGCAATCAGCCCCAGCATTTT
TRBV4-2,.,many,TRBJ1-5,CASSQGLTDRPNQPQHF,TGTGCCAGCAGCCAGGGGCTTACGGACAGACCTAATCAGCCCCAGCATTTT
TRBV20-1,TRBD1,many,TRBJ1-2,CSATKTGGKGYTF,TGCAGTGCTACGAAGACAGGGGGGAAAGGCTACACCTTC
TRBV2,.,many,TRBJ2-4,CASDRENIQYF,TGTGCCAGCGATCGGGAAAACATTCAGTACTTC
TRBV12-3/TRBV12-4,TRBD2,few,TRBJ2-1,CASSLGLAGDLLSSYNEQFF,TGTGCCAGCAGTTTAGGACTAGCGGGAGACCTTCTGAGCTCCTACAATGAGCAGTTCTTC
TRBV28,.,many,TRBJ2-7,CASTRPFLDEQYF,TGTGCCAGCACCCGCCCTTTCTTAGATGAGCAGTACTTC
TRBV5-1,.,many,TRBJ1-2,CASSPDKNYGYTF,TGCGCCAGCAGCCCGGACAAGAACTATGGCTACACCTTC
TRBV6-5,.,.,TRBJ2-3,CASSYGFGADTQYF,TGTGCCAGCAGTTATGGGTTCGGAGCAGATACGCAGTATTTT
TRBV7-2,.,many,TRBJ1-2,CASSLSQRDYGYTF,TGTGCCAGCAGCTTATCACAGAGAGACTATGGCTACACCTTC
TRBV20-1,TRBD2,many,TRBJ2-7,CSAPVASGNEQYF,TGCAGTGCTCCCGTGGCTAGCGGGAACGAGCAGTACTTC
TRBV5-1,.,many,TRBJ2-3,CASSQGGAGPEAF,TGCGCCAGCAGCCAAGGTGGGGCGGGGCCCGAGGCCTTT
TRBV20-1,TRBD2,many,TRBJ2-5,CSARDDAGGQETQYF,TGCAGTGCTAGAGATGACGCGGGGGGGCAAGAGACCCAGTACTTC
TRBV6-5,.,.,TRBJ1-1,CASSYSAGVTEAFF,TGTGCCAGCAGTTACTCTGCGGGGGTTACTGAAGCTTTCTTT
TRBV9,TRBD1,.,TRBJ2-2,CATGDSLPGELFF,TGTGCCACCGGGGACAGTCTCCCCGGGGAGCTGTTTTTT
TRBV7-2,.,many,TRBJ2-7,CASRVNYEQYF,TGTGCCAGCAGGGTCAACTACGAGCAGTACTTC
TRBV10-3,TRBD1,many,TRBJ1-6,CATGQALSSPLHF,TGTGCCACCGGACAGGCCTTGTCTTCACCCCTCCACTTT
TRBV14,.,.,TRBJ1-1,CASSPPTRAEAFF,TGTGCCAGCAGCCCCCCGACGCGAGCTGAAGCTTTCTTT
TRBV5-1,TRBD1,many,TRBJ1-2,CASSPETPDRGRGYTF,TGCGCCAGCAGCCCGGAGACCCCGGACAGGGGGCGAGGCTACACCTTC
TRBV4-2,.,many,TRBJ2-7,CASSPTTGGYEQYF,TGTGCCAGCAGCCCGACGACAGGCGGCTACGAGCAGTACTTC
TRBV24-1,TRBD1,many,TRBJ2-6,CATSDGTDSGANVLTF,TGTGCCACCAGTGATGGGACAGATTCTGGGGCCAACGTCCTGACTTTC
TRBV10-3,TRBD1,many,TRBJ1-1,CAISESGTGTEAFF,TGTGCCATCAGTGAGTCGGGGACAGGTACTGAAGCTTTCTTT
TRBV10-3,.,.,TRBJ2-6,CATTYRAYGANVLTF,TGTGCCACCACATACAGGGCGTACGGGGCCAACGTCCTGACTTTC
TRBV27,.,.,TRBJ2-7,CASSSAGERGYEQYF,TGTGCCAGCAGTTCCGCAGGGGAAAGGGGTTACGAGCAGTACTTC
TRBV3-1,.,many,TRBJ2-3,CASSQGVTDTQYF,TGTGCCAGCAGCCAAGGGGTTACAGATACGCAGTATTTT
TRBV7-9,TRBD1,many,TRBJ2-7,CASSFGGDRRLSYEQYF,TGTGCCAGCAGCTTCGGCGGGGACAGGCGCCTCTCCTACGAGCAGTACTTC
TRBV4-1,TRBD2,many,TRBJ2-7,CASSRGTSGDYEQYF,TGCGCCAGCAGCCGAGGGACTAGCGGGGACTACGAGCAGTACTTC
TRBV19,.,.,TRBJ1-2,CASSIGSGSYGYTF,TGTGCCAGTAGTATAGGATCGGGCTCCTATGGCTACACCTTC
TRBV28,TRBD2,many,TRBJ2-3,CASSPRRGSTDTQYF,TGTGCCAGCAGTCCGCGGCGGGGGAGCACAGATACGCAGTATTTT
TRBV11-2,.,.,TRBJ2-5,CASSARIETQYF,TGTGCCAGCAGCGCCCGAATAGAGACCCAGTACTTC
TRBV7-2,.,many,TRBJ2-1,CASSLAHGSYNEQFF,TGTGCCAGCAGCTTAGCCCATGGCTCCTACAATGAGCAGTTCTTC
TRBV12-3/TRBV12-4,TRBD1,many,TRBJ2-1,CASSARDRENEQFF,TGTGCCAGCAGTGCCCGGGACAGGGAGAATGAGCAGTTCTTC
TRBV2,.,many,TRBJ1-5,CASEQDSNQPQHF,TGTGCCAGCGAGCAGGACAGCAATCAGCCCCAGCATTTT
TRBV27,TRBD1,many,TRBJ1-1,CASSLFAGGVTEAFF,TGTGCCAGCAGTTTATTTGCAGGGGGCGTCACTGAAGCTTTCTTT
TRBV5-1,.,many,TRBJ2-1,CASSRDRAEQFF,TGCGCCAGCAGCCGCGATCGGGCTGAGCAGTTCTTC
TRBV6-2/TRBV6-3,.,many,TRBJ2-7,CASSRGTTIYEQYF,TGTGCCAGCAGCCGGGGCACCACCATTTACGAGCAGTACTTC
TRBV10-3,.,.,TRBJ2-7,CAIWRDSSYEQYF,TGTGCCATCTGGCGGGACAGCTCCTACGAGCAGTACTTC
TRBV7-9,.,few,TRBJ2-3,CASSLGPRPPSTDTQYF,TGTGCCAGCAGCTTAGGTCCCCGACCACCTAGCACAGATACGCAGTATTTT
TRBV20-1,TRBD2,many,TRBJ2-1,CSEAGGSLDEQFF,TGCAGTGAAGCCGGCGGGAGCCTAGATGAGCAGTTCTTC
TRBV7-2,.,many,TRBJ1-1,CASSLASSGRTEAFF,TGTGCCAGCAGCTTAGCGTCTTCCGGGAGGACTGAAGCTTTCTTT
TRBV5-1,.,many,TRBJ1-2,CASSFGAESYGYTF,TGCGCCAGCAGCTTCGGGGCCGAAAGCTATGGCTACACCTTC
TRBV6-6,.,many,TRBJ2-7,CASRFGGDEQYF,TGTGCCAGCAGATTTGGGGGCGACGAGCAGTACTTC
TRBV29-1,TRBD2,many,TRBJ2-1,CSVEVAGGYNEQFF,TGCAGCGTTGAGGTGGCGGGGGGGTACAATGAGCAGTTCTTC